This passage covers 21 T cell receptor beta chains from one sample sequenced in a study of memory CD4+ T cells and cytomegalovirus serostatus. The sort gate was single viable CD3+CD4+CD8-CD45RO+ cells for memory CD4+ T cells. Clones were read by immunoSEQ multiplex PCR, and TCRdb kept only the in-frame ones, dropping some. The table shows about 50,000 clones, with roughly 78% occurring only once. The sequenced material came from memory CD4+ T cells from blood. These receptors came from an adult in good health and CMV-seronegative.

CDR3 DNA: TGTGCCAGCAGTCTTAACACCGACGGCTATGGCTACACCTTC. It codes for CASSLNTDGYGYTF. The chain uses TRBV2 and TRBJ1-2, with D uncertain. With 5 bases removed from V and 4 bases from J, the gap between germline ends came to 14 bases. The CDR3 is 14 amino acids. Germline values: CDR1 SNHLY, CDR2 FYNNEI.

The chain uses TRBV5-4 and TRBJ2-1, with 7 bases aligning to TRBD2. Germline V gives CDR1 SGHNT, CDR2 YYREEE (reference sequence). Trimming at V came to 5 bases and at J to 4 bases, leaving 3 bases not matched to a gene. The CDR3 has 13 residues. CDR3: CASRVGGYNEQFF. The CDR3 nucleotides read TGTGCCAGCAGGGTGGGGGGGTACAATGAGCAGTTCTTC.

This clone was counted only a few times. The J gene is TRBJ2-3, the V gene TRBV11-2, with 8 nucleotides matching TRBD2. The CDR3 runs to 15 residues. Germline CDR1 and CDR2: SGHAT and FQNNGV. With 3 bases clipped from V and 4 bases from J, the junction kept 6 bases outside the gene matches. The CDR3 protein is CASSFRGGYSDTQYF. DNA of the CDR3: TGTGCCAGCAGCTTCCGCGGGGGGTACTCAGATACGCAGTATTTT.

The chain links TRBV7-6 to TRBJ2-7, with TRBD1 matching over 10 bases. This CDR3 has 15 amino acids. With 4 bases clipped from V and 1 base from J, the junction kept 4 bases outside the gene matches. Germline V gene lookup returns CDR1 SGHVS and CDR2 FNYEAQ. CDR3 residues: CASSSMGQGSYEQYF. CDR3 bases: TGTGCCAGCAGCTCGATGGGACAGGGGTCCTACGAGCAGTACTTC.

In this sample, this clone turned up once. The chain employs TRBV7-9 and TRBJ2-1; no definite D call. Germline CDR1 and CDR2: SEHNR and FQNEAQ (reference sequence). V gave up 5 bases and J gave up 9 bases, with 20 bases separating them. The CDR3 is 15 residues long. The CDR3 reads CASSGRTTGLTEQFF. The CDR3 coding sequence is TGTGCCAGCAGCGGACGCACTACGGGCCTCACTGAGCAGTTCTTC.

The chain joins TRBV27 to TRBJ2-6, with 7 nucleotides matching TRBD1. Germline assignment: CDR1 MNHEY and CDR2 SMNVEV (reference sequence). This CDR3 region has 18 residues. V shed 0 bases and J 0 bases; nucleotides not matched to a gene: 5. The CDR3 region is CASSLSRDSFSGANVLTF. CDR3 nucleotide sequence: TGTGCCAGCAGTTTATCTCGGGACAGTTTCTCTGGGGCCAACGTCCTGACTTTC.

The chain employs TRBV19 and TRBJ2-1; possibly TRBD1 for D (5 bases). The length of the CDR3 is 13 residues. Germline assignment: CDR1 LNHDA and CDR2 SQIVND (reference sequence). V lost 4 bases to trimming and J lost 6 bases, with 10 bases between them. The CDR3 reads CASSNVQGNEQFF. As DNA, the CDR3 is TGTGCCAGTAGTAACGTCCAGGGCAATGAGCAGTTCTTC. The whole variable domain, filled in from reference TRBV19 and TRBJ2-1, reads DGGITQSPKYLFRKEGQNVTLSCEQNLNHDAMYWYRQDPGQGLRLIYYSQIVNDFQKGDIAEGYSVSREKKESFPLTVTSAQKNPTAFYLCASSNVQGNEQFFGPGTRLTVL.

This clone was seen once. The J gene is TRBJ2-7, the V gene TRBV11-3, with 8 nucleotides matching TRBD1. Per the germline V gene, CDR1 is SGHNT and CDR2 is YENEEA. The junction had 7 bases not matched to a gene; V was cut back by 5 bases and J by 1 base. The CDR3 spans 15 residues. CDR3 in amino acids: CASSGSGTGSYEQYF. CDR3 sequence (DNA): TGTGCCAGCAGCGGCTCCGGGACAGGATCCTACGAGCAGTACTTC. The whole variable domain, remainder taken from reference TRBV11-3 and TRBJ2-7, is EAGVVQSPRYKIIEKKQPVAFWCNPISGHNTLYWYLQNLGQGPELLIRYENEEAVDDSQLPKDRFSAERLKGVDSTLKIQPAELGDSAVYLCASSGSGTGSYEQYFGPGTRLTVT.

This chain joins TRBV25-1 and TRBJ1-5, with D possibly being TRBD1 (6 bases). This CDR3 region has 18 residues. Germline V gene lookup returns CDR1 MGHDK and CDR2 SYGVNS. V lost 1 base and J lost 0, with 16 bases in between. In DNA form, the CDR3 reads TGTGCCAGCAGTGAATCTAGGGGGGTGGATAATAGCAATCAGCCCCAGCATTTT. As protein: CASSESRGVDNSNQPQHF.

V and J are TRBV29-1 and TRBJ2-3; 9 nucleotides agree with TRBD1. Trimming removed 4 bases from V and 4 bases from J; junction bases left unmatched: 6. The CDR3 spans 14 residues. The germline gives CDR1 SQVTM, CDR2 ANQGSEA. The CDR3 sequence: CSVVRTGAADTQYF. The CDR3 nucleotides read TGCAGCGTTGTGAGGACAGGGGCAGCAGATACGCAGTATTTT.

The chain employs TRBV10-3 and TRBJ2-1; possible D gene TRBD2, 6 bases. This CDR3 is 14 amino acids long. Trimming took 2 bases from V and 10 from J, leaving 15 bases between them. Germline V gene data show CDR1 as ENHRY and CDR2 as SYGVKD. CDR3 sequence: CAISEVLGGNEQFF. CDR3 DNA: TGTGCCATCAGTGAGGTGTTGGGCGGGAACGAGCAGTTCTTC.

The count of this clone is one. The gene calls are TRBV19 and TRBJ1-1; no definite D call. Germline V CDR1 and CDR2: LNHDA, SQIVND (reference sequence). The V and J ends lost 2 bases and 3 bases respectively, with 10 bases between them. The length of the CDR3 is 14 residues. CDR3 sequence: CASSIRISDTEAFF. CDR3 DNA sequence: TGTGCCAGTAGTATACGGATTTCGGACACTGAAGCTTTCTTT.

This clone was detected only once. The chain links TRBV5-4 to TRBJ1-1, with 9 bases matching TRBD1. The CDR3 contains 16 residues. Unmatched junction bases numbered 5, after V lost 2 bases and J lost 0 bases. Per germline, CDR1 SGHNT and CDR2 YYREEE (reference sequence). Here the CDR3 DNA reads TGTGCCAGCAGCTTTTGGGACAGGGTTTTGAACACTGAAGCTTTCTTT. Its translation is CASSFWDRVLNTEAFF. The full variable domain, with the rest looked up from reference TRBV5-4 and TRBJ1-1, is ETGVTQSPTHLIKTRGQQVTLRCSSQSGHNTVSWYQQALGQGPQFIFQYYREEENGRGNFPPRFSGLQFPNYSSELNVNALELDDSALYLCASSFWDRVLNTEAFFGQGTRLTVV.

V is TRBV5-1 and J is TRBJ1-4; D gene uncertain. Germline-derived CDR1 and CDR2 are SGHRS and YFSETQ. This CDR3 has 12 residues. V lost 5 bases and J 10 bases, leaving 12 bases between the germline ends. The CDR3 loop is CASSPTIGKLFF. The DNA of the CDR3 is TGCGCCAGCAGTCCCACCATCGGAAAACTGTTTTTT.

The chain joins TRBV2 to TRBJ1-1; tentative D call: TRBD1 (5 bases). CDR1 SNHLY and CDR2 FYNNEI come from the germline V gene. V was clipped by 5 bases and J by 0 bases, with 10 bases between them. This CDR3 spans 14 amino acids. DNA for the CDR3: TGTGCCAGCAGTCCAGACAGAGTGAACACTGAAGCTTTCTTT. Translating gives CASSPDRVNTEAFF.

The CDR3 nucleotides are TGTGCCAGCCACAGCGGGAGGGCCGGTACCAATGAGCAGTTCTTC. Protein sequence: CASHSGRAGTNEQFF. The chain employs TRBV6-1 and TRBJ2-1, with 10 bases identical to TRBD2. Germline V gives CDR1 MNHNS, CDR2 SASEGT. There are 15 residues in the CDR3. V lost 8 bases, J lost 6 bases, and 10 bases stayed unmatched.

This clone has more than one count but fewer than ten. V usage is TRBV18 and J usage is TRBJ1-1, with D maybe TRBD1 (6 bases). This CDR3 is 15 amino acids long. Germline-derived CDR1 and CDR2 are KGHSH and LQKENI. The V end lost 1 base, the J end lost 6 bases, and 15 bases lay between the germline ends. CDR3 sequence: CASSPLRGADAEAFF. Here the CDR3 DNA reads TGTGCCAGCTCACCACTCCGGGGGGCGGACGCTGAAGCTTTCTTT. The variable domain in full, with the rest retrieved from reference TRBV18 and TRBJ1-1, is NAGVMQNPRHLVRRRGQEARLRCSPMKGHSHVYWYRQLPEEGLKFMVYLQKENIIDESGMPKERFSAEFPKEGPSILRIQQVVRGDSAAYFCASSPLRGADAEAFFGQGTRLTVV.

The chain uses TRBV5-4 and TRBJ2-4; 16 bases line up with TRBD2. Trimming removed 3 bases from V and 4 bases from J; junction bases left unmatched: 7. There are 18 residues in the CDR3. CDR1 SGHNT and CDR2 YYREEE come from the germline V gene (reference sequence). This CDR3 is CASSSGLAGGPRKNIQYF. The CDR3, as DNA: TGTGCCAGCAGCTCGGGACTAGCGGGAGGGCCCCGAAAAAACATTCAGTACTTC.

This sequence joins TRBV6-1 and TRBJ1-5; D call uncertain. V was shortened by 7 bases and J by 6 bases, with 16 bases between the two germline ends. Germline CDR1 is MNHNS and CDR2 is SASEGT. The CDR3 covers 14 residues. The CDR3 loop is CASKSGTHGQPQHF. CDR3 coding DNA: TGTGCCAGCAAGTCTGGCACCCATGGTCAGCCCCAGCATTTT.

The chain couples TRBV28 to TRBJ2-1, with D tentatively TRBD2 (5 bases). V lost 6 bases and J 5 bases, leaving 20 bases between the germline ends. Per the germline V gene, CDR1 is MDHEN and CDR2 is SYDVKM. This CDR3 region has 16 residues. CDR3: CASSPLRGATDNEQFF. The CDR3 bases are TGTGCCAGCAGCCCCCTCCGGGGTGCCACGGACAATGAGCAGTTCTTC.

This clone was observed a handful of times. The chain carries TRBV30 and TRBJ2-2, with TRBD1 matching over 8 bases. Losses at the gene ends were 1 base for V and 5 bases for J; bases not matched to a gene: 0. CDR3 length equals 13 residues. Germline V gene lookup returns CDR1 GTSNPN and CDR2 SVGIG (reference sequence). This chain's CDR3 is CAWSGTGTGELFF. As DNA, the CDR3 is TGTGCCTGGAGTGGGACAGGGACCGGGGAGCTGTTTTTT.